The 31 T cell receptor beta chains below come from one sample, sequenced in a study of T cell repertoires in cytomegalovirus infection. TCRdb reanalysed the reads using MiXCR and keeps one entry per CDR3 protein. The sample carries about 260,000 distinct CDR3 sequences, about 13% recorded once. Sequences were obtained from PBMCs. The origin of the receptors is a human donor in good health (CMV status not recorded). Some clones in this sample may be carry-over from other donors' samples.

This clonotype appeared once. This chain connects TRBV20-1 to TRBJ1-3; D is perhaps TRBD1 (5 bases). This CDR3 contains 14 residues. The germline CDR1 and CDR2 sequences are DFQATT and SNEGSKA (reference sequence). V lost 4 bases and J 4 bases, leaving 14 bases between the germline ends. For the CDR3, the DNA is TGCAGTGCTATGGGACGATGGCCCGGAAACACCATATATTTT. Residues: CSAMGRWPGNTIYF.

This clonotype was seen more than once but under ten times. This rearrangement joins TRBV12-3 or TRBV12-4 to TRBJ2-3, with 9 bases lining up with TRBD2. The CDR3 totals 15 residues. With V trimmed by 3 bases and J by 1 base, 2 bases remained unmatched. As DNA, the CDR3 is TGTGCCAGCAGTTTCCAGCGGGGGGGCACAGATACGCAGTATTTT. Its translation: CASSFQRGGTDTQYF.

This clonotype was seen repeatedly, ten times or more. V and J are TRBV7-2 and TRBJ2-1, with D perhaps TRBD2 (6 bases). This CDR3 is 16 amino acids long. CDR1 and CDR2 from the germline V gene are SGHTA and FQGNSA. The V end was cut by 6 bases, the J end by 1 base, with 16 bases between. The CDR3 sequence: CASRYISGVSYNEQFF. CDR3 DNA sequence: TGTGCCAGCAGATACATTAGCGGAGTTTCCTACAATGAGCAGTTCTTC.

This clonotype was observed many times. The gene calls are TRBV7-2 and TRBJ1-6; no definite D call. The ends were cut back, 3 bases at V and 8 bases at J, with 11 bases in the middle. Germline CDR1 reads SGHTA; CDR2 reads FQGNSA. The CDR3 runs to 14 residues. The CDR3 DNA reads TGTGCCAGCAGCTTCGGGGTTCAGGATTCACCCCTCCACTTT. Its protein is CASSFGVQDSPLHF.

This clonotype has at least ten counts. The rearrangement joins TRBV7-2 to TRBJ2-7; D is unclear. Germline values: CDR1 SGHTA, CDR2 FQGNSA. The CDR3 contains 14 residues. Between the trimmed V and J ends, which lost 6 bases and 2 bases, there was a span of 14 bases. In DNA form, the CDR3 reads TGTGCCAGCAGTATACCGGGCCAGACCTACGAGCAGTACTTC. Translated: CASSIPGQTYEQYF.

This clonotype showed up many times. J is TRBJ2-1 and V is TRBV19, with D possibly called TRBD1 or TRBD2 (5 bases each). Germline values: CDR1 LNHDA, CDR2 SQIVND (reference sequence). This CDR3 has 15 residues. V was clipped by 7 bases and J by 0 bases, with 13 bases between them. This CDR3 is CASTTGPSSYNEQFF. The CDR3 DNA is TGTGCCAGTACGACGGGACCGAGCTCCTACAATGAGCAGTTCTTC.

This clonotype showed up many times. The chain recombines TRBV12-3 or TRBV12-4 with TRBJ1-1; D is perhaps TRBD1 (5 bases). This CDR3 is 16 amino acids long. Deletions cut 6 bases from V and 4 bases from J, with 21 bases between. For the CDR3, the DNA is TGTGCCAGCAGCTCTTGGAGCGGGGCTCGTGGCACTGAAGCTTTCTTT. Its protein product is CASSSWSGARGTEAFF.

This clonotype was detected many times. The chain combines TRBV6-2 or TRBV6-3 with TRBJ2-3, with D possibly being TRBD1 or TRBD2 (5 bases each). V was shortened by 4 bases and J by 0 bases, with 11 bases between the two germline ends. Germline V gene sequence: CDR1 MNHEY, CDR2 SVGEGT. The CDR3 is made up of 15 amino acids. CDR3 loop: CASSSPRDSTDTQYF. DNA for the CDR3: TGTGCCAGCAGTTCTCCCCGGGACAGCACAGATACGCAGTATTTT.

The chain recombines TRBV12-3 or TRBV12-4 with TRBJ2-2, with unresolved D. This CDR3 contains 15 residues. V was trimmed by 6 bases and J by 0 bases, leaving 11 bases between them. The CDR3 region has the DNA TGTGCCAGCAGCCTTCTTCCTGCGAACACCGGGGAGCTGTTTTTT. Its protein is CASSLLPANTGELFF.

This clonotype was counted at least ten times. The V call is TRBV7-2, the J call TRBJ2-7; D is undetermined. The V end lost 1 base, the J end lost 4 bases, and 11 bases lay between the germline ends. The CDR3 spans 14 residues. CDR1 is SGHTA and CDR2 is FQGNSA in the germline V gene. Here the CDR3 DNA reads TGTGCCAGCAGCTTAGGTCCGGACGAATACGAGCAGTACTTC. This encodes CASSLGPDEYEQYF.

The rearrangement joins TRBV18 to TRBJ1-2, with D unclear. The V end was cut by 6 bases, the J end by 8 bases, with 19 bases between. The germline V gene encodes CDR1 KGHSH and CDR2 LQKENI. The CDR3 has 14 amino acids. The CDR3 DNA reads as TGTGCCAGCTCCCAGGCGTCTCAAAGAGAAGGCTACACCTTC. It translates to CASSQASQREGYTF. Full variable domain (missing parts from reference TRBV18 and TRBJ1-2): NAGVMQNPRHLVRRRGQEARLRCSPMKGHSHVYWYRQLPEEGLKFMVYLQKENIIDESGMPKERFSAEFPKEGPSILRIQQVVRGDSAAYFCASSQASQREGYTFGSGTRLTVV.

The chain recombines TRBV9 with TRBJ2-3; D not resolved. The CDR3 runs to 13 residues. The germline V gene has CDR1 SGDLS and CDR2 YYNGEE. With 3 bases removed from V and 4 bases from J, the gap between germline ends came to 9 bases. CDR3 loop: CASSASVPDTQYF. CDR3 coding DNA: TGTGCCAGCAGCGCTTCTGTTCCAGATACGCAGTATTTT.

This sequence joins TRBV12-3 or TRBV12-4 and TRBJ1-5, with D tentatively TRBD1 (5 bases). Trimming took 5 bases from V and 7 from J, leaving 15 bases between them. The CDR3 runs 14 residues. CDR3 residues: CASSQTGRDQPQHF. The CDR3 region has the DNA TGTGCCAGCAGTCAAACAGGCCGCGACCAGCCCCAGCATTTT.

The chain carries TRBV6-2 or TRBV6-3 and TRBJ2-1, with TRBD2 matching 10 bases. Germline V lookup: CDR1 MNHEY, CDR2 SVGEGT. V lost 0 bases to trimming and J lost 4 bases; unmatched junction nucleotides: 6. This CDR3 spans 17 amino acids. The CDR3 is CASSYSGVAGGYNEQFF. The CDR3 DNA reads TGTGCCAGCAGTTACTCCGGGGTAGCGGGAGGATACAATGAGCAGTTCTTC.

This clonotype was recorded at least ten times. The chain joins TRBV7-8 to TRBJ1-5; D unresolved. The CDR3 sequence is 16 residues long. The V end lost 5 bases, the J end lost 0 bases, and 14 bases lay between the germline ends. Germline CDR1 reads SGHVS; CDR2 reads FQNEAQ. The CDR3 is CASSPRPRDSNQPQHF. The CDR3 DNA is TGTGCCAGCAGCCCCCGGCCCAGAGATAGCAATCAGCCCCAGCATTTT.

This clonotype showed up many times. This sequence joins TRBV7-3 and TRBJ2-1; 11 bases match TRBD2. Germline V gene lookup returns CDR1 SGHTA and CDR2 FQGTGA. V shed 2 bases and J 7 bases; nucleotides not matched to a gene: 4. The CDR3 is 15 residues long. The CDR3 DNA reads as TGTGCCAGCAGCTTAGGAGCTAGCGGGAGGAATGAGCAGTTCTTC. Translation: CASSLGASGRNEQFF.

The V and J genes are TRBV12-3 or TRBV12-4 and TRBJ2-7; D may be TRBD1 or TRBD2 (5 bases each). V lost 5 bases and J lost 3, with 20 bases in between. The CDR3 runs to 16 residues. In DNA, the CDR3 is TGTGCCAGCAGTCCTCCGGGAAGGGCAGGGCTCTACGAGCAGTACTTC. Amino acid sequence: CASSPPGRAGLYEQYF.

DNA for the CDR3: TGTGCCAGCAGTTACGGGTGGAGTGGCAGGTTTGATCAGCCCCAGCATTTT. This encodes CASSYGWSGRFDQPQHF. V gene TRBV6-2 or TRBV6-3 combines with J gene TRBJ1-5; unclear D gene. This CDR3 comprises 17 residues. V was cut by 2 bases and J by 5 bases, with 19 bases left in between. The germline CDR1 and CDR2 sequences are MNHEY and SVGEGT.

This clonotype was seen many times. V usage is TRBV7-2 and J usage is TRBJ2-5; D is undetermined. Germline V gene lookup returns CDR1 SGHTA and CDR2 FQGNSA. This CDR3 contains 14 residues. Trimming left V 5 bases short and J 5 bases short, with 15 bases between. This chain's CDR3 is CASSLQTGGETQYF. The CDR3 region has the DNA TGTGCCAGCAGCCTCCAGACCGGTGGGGAGACCCAGTACTTC. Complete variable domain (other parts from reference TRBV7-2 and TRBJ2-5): GAGVSQSPSNKVTEKGKDVELRCDPISGHTALYWYRQSLGQGLEFLIYFQGNSAPDKSGLPSDRFSAERTGGSVSTLTIQRTQQEDSAVYLCASSLQTGGETQYFGPGTRLLVL.

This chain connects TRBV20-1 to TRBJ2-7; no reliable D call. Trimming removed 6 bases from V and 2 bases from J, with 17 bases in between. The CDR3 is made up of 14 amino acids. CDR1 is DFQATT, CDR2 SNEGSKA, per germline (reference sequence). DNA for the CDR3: TGCAGTGCGGGCCGGGCCGAGCCGCCCTACGAGCAGTACTTC. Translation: CSAGRAEPPYEQYF.

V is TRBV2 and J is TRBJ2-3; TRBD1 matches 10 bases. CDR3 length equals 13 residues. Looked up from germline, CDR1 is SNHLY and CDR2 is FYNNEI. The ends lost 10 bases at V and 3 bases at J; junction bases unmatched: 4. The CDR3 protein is CATAGQGTDTQYF. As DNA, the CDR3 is TGTGCCACCGCGGGACAGGGGACAGATACGCAGTATTTT. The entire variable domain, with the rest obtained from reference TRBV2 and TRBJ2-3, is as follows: EPEVTQTPSHQVTQMGQEVILRCVPISNHLYFYWYRQILGQKVEFLVSFYNNEISEKSEIFDDQFSVERPDGSNFTLKIRSTKLEDSAMYFCATAGQGTDTQYFGPGTRLTVL.

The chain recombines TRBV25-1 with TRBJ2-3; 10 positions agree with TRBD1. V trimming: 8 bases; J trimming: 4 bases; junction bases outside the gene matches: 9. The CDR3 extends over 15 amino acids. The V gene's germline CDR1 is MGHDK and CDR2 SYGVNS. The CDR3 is CASRDRDRGADTQYF. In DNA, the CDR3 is TGTGCCAGCCGAGACCGGGACAGGGGCGCAGATACGCAGTATTTT.

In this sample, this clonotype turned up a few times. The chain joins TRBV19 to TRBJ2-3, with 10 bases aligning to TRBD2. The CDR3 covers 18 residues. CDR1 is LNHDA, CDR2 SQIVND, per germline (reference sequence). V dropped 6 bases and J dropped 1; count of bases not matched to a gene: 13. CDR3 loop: CASSMELAGVVGTDTQYF. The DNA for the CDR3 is TGTGCCAGTAGCATGGAGCTAGCGGGGGTGGTTGGCACAGATACGCAGTATTTT.

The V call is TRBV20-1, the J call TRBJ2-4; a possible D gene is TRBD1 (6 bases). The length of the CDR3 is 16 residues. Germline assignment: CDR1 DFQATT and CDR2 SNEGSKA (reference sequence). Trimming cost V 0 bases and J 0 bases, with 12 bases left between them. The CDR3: CSARDTGFLAKNIQYF. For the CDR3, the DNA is TGCAGTGCTAGAGACACAGGGTTCTTAGCCAAAAACATTCAGTACTTC.

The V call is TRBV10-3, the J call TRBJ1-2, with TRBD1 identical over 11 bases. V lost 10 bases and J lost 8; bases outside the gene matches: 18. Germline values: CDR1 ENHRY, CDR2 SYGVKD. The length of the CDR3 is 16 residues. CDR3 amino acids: CATLPIPGQGVEGYTF. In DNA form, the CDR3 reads TGTGCCACCCTACCTATTCCGGGACAGGGGGTTGAGGGCTACACCTTC.

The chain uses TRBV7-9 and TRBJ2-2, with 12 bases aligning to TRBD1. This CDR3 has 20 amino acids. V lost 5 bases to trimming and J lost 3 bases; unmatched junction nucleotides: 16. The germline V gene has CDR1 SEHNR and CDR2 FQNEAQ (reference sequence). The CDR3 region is CASSLRPGQGAPRDTGELFF. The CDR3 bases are TGTGCCAGCAGCCTTAGACCGGGACAGGGGGCGCCCCGGGACACCGGGGAGCTGTTTTTT. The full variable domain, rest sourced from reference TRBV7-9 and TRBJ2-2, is DTGVSQNPRHKITKRGQNVTFRCDPISEHNRLYWYRQTLGQGPEFLTYFQNEAQLEKSRLLSDRFSAERPKGSFSTLEIQRTEQGDSAMYLCASSLRPGQGAPRDTGELFFGEGSRLTVL.

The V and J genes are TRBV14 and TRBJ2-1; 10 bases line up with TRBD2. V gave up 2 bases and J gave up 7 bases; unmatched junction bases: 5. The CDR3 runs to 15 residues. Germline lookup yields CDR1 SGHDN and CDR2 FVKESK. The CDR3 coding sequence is TGTGCCAGCAGCCAATGGCTAGCGGGAGTTAATGAGCAGTTCTTC. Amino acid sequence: CASSQWLAGVNEQFF.

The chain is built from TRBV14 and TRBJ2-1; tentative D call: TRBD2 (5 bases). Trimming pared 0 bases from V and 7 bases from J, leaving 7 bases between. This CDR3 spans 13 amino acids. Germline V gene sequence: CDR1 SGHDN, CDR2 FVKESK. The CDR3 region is CASSQELVNEQFF. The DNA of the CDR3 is TGTGCCAGCAGCCAAGAACTAGTAAATGAGCAGTTCTTC.

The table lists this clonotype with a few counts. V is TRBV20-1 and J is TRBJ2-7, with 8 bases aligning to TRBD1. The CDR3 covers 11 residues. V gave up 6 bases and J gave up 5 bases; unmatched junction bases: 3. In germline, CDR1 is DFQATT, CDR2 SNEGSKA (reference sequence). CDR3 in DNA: TGCAGTGCAGACAGGGGCCACGAGCAGTACTTC. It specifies CSADRGHEQYF.

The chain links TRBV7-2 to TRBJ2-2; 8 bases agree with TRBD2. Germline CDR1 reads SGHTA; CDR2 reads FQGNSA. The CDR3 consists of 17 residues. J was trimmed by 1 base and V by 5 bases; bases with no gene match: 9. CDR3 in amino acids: CASSRGGRGGNTGELFF. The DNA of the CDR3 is TGTGCCAGCAGCCGCGGGGGGCGGGGAGGGAACACCGGGGAGCTGTTTTTT.

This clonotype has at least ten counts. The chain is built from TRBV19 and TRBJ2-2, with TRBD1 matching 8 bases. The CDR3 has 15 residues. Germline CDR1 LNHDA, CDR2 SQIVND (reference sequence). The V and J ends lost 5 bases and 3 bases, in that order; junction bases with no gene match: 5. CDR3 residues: CASSWGQEHTGELFF. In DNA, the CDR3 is TGTGCCAGTAGTTGGGGACAGGAGCACACCGGGGAGCTGTTTTTT.